This note documents a single T cell receptor beta chain sequence. The ends were cut back, 6 bases at V and 0 bases at J, with 7 bases in the middle. CDR1 and CDR2 (germline): ENHRY, SYGVKD. The CDR3 consists of 13 residues. This sample is part of a study of shared clonotypes between healthy human individuals. Both subsets, CD45RA+ naive and CD45RA-negative memory, were split from the CD4+ cells. It was across several immunoSEQ plates that each subset's genomic DNA was evenly split. Data came from immunoSEQ multiplex PCR; TCRdb stores just in-frame clones and leaves some out. The data contain some 2,100,000 clones, almost 96% of them singletons.

Source material: naive CD4+ T cells sorted from blood. Subset defined: CD45RA+ positively selected. The clonotype comes from a man aged 18 to 30 in good health. The chain uses TRBV10-3 and TRBJ2-3; D is ambiguous. This CDR3 reads CAIRGQSTDTQYF. DNA of the CDR3: TGTGCCATCAGAGGCCAAAGCACAGATACGCAGTATTTT.